Below, 27 T cell receptor beta chains from the same sample are listed, as sequenced in a study of cytomegalovirus exposure and HLA in healthy donors. Use of 60 Vbeta and 13 Jbeta primers characterized the PCR. The data were produced by immunoSEQ multiplex PCR, yet TCRdb's version contains in-frame clones alone and is incomplete. Here the sample spans more than 95,000 clones, about 83% being singletons. The sequenced material came from PBMCs. These receptors were collected from a man between 18 and 29 years old in good health and CMV-seronegative.

This clone was observed a few times. A far larger clone differs by one base, so this is likely a read error. The chain joins TRBV28 to TRBJ1-1, with 10 bases fitting TRBD1. Germline CDR1 is MDHEN and CDR2 is SYDVKM. The CDR3 runs 15 residues. The CDR3, as DNA: TGTGCCAGCAGGTCCGGGACAGGGGTGGACACTGAAGCTTTATTT. This gives the protein CASRSGTGVDTEALF.

This clone occurred once. V and J are TRBV27 and TRBJ1-1; 7 bases line up with TRBD1. The V segment lost 6 bases and the J segment 1 base; nucleotides outside the gene matches: 8. The CDR3 runs to 15 residues. Germline lookup yields CDR1 MNHEY and CDR2 SMNVEV (reference sequence). The CDR3 sequence is CASRQAGQPNTEAFF. In DNA, the CDR3 is TGTGCCAGCAGGCAGGCGGGACAGCCGAACACTGAAGCTTTCTTT.

The chain combines TRBV29-1 with TRBJ2-3; TRBD2 matches at 9 bases. The J segment lost 0 bases and the V segment lost 7 bases, leaving 8 bases of the junction unmatched. This CDR3 contains 15 residues. The germline V gene encodes CDR1 SQVTM and CDR2 ANQGSEA. CDR3 sequence (DNA): TGCAGCGGACTAGCGGCGGACCTTAGCACAGATACGCAGTATTTT. It codes for CSGLAADLSTDTQYF.

A single count supports this clone. In DNA, the CDR3 is TGTGCCAGCAGCTCCAGGCATGGACTAGGGGACGATGAGCAGTTCTTC. As protein: CASSSRHGLGDDEQFF. V usage is TRBV7-3 and J usage is TRBJ2-1, with 7 positions matching TRBD2. The CDR3 has 16 residues. V shed 4 bases and J 8 bases; nucleotides not matched to a gene: 14. Germline CDR1 and CDR2: SGHTA and FQGTGA.

This chain connects TRBV2 to TRBJ1-4, with 8 nucleotides matching TRBD1. The V gene's germline CDR1 is SNHLY and CDR2 FYNNEI. This CDR3 is built from 15 residues. The J segment lost 4 bases and the V segment lost 6 bases, leaving 7 bases of the junction unmatched. The CDR3 sequence is CASRLTGADNEKLFF. CDR3 DNA sequence: TGTGCCAGCAGGCTGACAGGGGCAGATAATGAAAAACTGTTTTTT.

The chain combines TRBV7-2 with TRBJ1-1; perhaps TRBD1 as D (6 bases). This CDR3 contains 16 residues. CDR1 and CDR2 from the germline V gene are SGHTA and FQGNSA. V shed 6 bases and J shed 5 bases, with 22 bases lying between them. The CDR3 nucleotides are TGTGCCAGCAGGCATGGGGGCGGCGGTAGAACAACTGAAGCTTTCTTT. As protein: CASRHGGGGRTTEAFF.

A few counts support this clone. The chain employs TRBV12-5 and TRBJ2-1; 7 positions match TRBD2. J was trimmed by 15 bases and V by 1 base; bases with no gene match: 6. There are 12 residues in the CDR3. CDR1 LGHNT and CDR2 FRNRAP come from the germline V gene. The DNA of the CDR3 is TGTGCTAGTGGTTTGGGGGCGGGAGAAGCGTTCTTC. The encoded protein is CASGLGAGEAFF.

V and J are TRBV7-8 and TRBJ2-7; TRBD2 agrees at 11 bases. This CDR3 contains 17 residues. Trimming at V came to 4 bases and at J to 2 bases, leaving 10 bases not matched to a gene. Germline assignment: CDR1 SGHVS and CDR2 FQNEAQ. CDR3 amino acids: CASSSIAGGQIPYEQYF. The CDR3, as DNA: TGTGCCAGCAGCTCTATAGCGGGAGGGCAAATTCCCTACGAGCAGTACTTC. Complete variable domain (other parts from reference TRBV7-8 and TRBJ2-7): GAGVSQSPRYKVAKRGQDVALRCDPISGHVSLFWYQQALGQGPEFLTYFQNEAQLDKSGLPSDRFFAERPEGSVSTLKIQRTQQEDSAVYLCASSSIAGGQIPYEQYFGPGTRLTVT.

The CDR3 DNA follows: TGTGCCAGCAGTCGGGACTGGGGGTCCTACGAGCAGTACTTC. Encoded protein: CASSRDWGSYEQYF. The rearrangement joins TRBV6-5 to TRBJ2-7; D might be TRBD2 (6 bases). Germline CDR1 reads MNHEY; CDR2 reads SVGAGI. The CDR3 runs to 14 residues. Trimming removed 5 bases from V and 1 base from J, with 12 bases in between.

In DNA form, the CDR3 reads TGTGCCAGCAGTATAAGGTCGACAGGGGCTAGTGAAGCTTTCTTT. Protein product: CASSIRSTGASEAFF. This chain uses TRBV28 with TRBJ1-1; 8 bases fit TRBD1. This CDR3 region has 15 residues. Germline V gives CDR1 MDHEN, CDR2 SYDVKM. With 5 bases clipped from V and 7 bases from J, the junction kept 12 bases outside the gene matches.

In its sample, this clone was seen a few times. This chain connects TRBV10-3 to TRBJ2-7; 12 bases fit TRBD1. V lost 2 bases, J lost 2 bases, and 1 base stayed unmatched. The germline gives CDR1 ENHRY, CDR2 SYGVKD. There are 15 residues in the CDR3. The CDR3 loop reads CAISEGTGGPYEQYF. In DNA, the CDR3 is TGTGCCATCAGTGAGGGGACAGGGGGCCCCTACGAGCAGTACTTC.

The chain recombines TRBV19 with TRBJ2-3, with 7 positions matching TRBD2. This CDR3 contains 16 residues. Trimming removed 6 bases from V and 2 bases from J; junction bases left unmatched: 11. From germline, CDR1 is LNHDA and CDR2 SQIVND (reference sequence). CDR3 DNA sequence: TGTGCCAGTAGGGGGACTATAGCGGAGACCACAGATACGCAGTATTTT. Translating it yields CASRGTIAETTDTQYF.

The V gene is TRBV11-2, the J gene TRBJ1-3, with 8 bases identical to TRBD1. CDR3 length: 18 amino acids. The germline V gene encodes CDR1 SGHAT and CDR2 FQNNGV. V dropped 4 bases and J dropped 4; count of bases not matched to a gene: 15. In nucleotides, the CDR3 is TGTGCCAGCAGCTGGGGGAGGAGGACAGGGTCATCGGGAAACACCATATATTTT. This translates into CASSWGRRTGSSGNTIYF.

CDR3 coding DNA: TGTGCCAGCAGCTTAAGACTAGCGGTAACAGATACGCAGTATTTT. Encoded protein: CASSLRLAVTDTQYF. The chain couples TRBV7-3 to TRBJ2-3; 9 bases agree with TRBD2. V shed 1 base and J 3 bases; nucleotides not matched to a gene: 2. This CDR3 contains 15 residues. Germline V gene data show CDR1 as SGHTA and CDR2 as FQGTGA.

The gene calls are TRBV6-1 and TRBJ1-6, with TRBD1 matching over 8 bases. Germline-derived CDR1 and CDR2 are MNHNS and SASEGT. The CDR3 contains 13 residues. The trim removed 6 bases at V and 8 bases at J, leaving 3 bases unmatched. This chain's CDR3 is CASRDREDSPLHF. As DNA, the CDR3 is TGTGCCAGCAGGGACAGGGAGGATTCACCCCTCCACTTT.

With respect to this clone: The junction shows a germline mismatch at one end, possibly a read error. This rearrangement joins TRBV28 to TRBJ2-1; D not certain. The CDR3 is 11 amino acids. Germline V gene sequence: CDR1 MDHEN, CDR2 SYDVKM. The CDR3 DNA is TGTGCCAGCAGTTCCCCCAATCAGCAGTTCTTC. Protein product: CASSSPNQQFF.

The CDR3 is CASSVGGAGYNEQFF. CDR3 in DNA: TGTGCCAGCAGCGTGGGCGGAGCGGGGTACAATGAGCAGTTCTTC. The genes are TRBV9 and TRBJ2-1; 7 nucleotides agree with TRBD2. CDR3 length: 15 amino acids. Germline CDR1 and CDR2: SGDLS and YYNGEE. Trimming cost V 2 bases and J 4 bases; bases outside gene matches: 6. Variable domain in full (rest from reference TRBV9 and TRBJ2-1): DSGVTQTPKHLITATGQRVTLRCSPRSGDLSVYWYQQSLDQGLQFLIQYYNGEERAKGNILERFSAQQFPDLHSELNLSSLELGDSALYFCASSVGGAGYNEQFFGPGTRLTVL.

V and J are TRBV21-1 and TRBJ2-1; the table's D gene call, TRBD2, was not cross checked with the DNA. TRBV21-1 is a recognized pseudogene. The CDR3 consists of 16 residues. CDR3 residues: CASSKVGLAGGIEQFF. CDR3 in DNA: TGTGCCAGCAGCAAAGTGGGGCTAGCGGGAGGGATTGAGCAGTTCTTC.

V and J are TRBV28 and TRBJ2-3; TRBD2 might be the D (6 bases). V lost 10 bases and J lost 1, with 18 bases in between. Germline V CDR1 and CDR2: MDHEN, SYDVKM. The CDR3 contains 15 residues. CDR3 DNA: TGTGCCACCAGGAAACGGGACTTGGGCACAGATACGCAGTATTTT. It specifies CATRKRDLGTDTQYF.

The chain recombines TRBV25-1 with TRBJ1-2; weak D call: TRBD1 (6 bases). V lost 5 bases to trimming and J lost 0 bases, with 19 bases between them. The CDR3 is made up of 17 amino acids. The germline CDR1 and CDR2 sequences are MGHDK and SYGVNS. CDR3 in DNA: TGTGCCAGCAGTAAACAGGGTTCTGGAGTCTCTAACTATGGCTACACCTTC. This sequence encodes CASSKQGSGVSNYGYTF.

In nucleotides, the CDR3 is TGTGCCAGTAGTATAGCTCCTGAAGACAGGGAAATCACAGATACGCAGTATTTT. This codes for CASSIAPEDREITDTQYF. The V call is TRBV19, the J call TRBJ2-3; 7 bases are shared with TRBD1. J was trimmed by 2 bases and V by 1 base; bases with no gene match: 12. The CDR3 extends over 18 amino acids. Per germline, CDR1 LNHDA and CDR2 SQIVND (reference sequence).

The rearrangement joins TRBV4-3 to TRBJ2-7; tentative D call: TRBD1 (6 bases). The CDR3 contains 17 residues. Germline V gives CDR1 LGHNA, CDR2 YSLEER. V was cut by 0 bases and J by 6 bases, with 21 bases left in between. The CDR3 DNA reads TGCGCCAGCAGCCAAGACGGCGGACCGGGACACCTATCCGAGCAGTACTTC. This sequence encodes CASSQDGGPGHLSEQYF.

V and J are TRBV19 and TRBJ2-7, with TRBD1 matching over 12 bases. With V trimmed by 1 base and J by 5 bases, 9 bases remained unmatched. Germline assignment: CDR1 LNHDA and CDR2 SQIVND (reference sequence). This CDR3 region has 17 residues. CDR3: CASSIGSGTGGPNEQYF. CDR3 sequence (DNA): TGTGCCAGTAGTATAGGGAGTGGGACAGGGGGCCCCAACGAGCAGTACTTC.

In its sample, this clone was seen a few times. The CDR3 loop reads CASSLGQTNTEAFF. In DNA form, the CDR3 reads TGCGCCAGCAGCTTGGGGCAGACAAACACTGAAGCTTTCTTT. This chain connects TRBV5-1 to TRBJ1-1; D is uncertain. CDR3 length: 14 residues. With 0 bases removed from V and 2 bases from J, the gap between germline ends came to 8 bases. Germline CDR1 is SGHRS and CDR2 is YFSETQ.

V is TRBV11-3 and J is TRBJ2-7, with D possibly matching TRBD1 (5 bases). V shed 4 bases and J shed 3 bases, with 16 bases lying between them. The germline gives CDR1 SGHNT, CDR2 YENEEA. There are 15 residues in the CDR3. The CDR3 coding sequence is TGTGCCAGCAGCTACCCCTCCGCAGGGATCTACGAGCAGTACTTC. It is translated as CASSYPSAGIYEQYF.

The count of this clone is one. CDR3 region: CASSHGTAGSPLHF. The CDR3 DNA follows: TGCGCCAGCAGCCACGGGACAGCCGGTTCACCCCTCCACTTT. The gene calls are TRBV10-2 and TRBJ1-6; 7 bases line up with TRBD1. Germline values: CDR1 WSHSY, CDR2 SAAADI. Trimming took 6 bases from V and 9 from J; bases not matched to a gene: 8. This CDR3 has 14 amino acids.

This clone turned up a few times. The chain recombines TRBV19 with TRBJ1-2; the match to TRBD1 covers 8 bases. From germline, CDR1 is LNHDA and CDR2 SQIVND (reference sequence). The CDR3 is 13 residues long. V dropped 11 bases and J dropped 8; count of bases not matched to a gene: 13. In DNA, the CDR3 is TGTGCCTCCAAGGGGCAGGGGGCGTGGGGCTACACCTTC. Its protein product is CASKGQGAWGYTF.